The 25 T cell receptor beta chains listed next were all sequenced from one sample in a study of regulatory T cells in long-lasting Graves disease. For TCR beta, libraries came from iRepertoire HTBI primers and Arm-PCR of CDR3 regions. TCRdb called the multiplex PCR reads again in MiXCR, with one record for every CDR3 protein. The sample includes approximately 500,000 distinct CDR3 sequences, roughly a fifth seen only once; the top ten take over 6%. The time point was: persistent/refractory GD, antithyroid drugs over 5 years with positive TRAb. TCR sequences were obtained from RNA taken from PBMCs. Specimen: peripheral blood mononuclear cells (PBMCs), collected when the disease was refractory, from a patient treated with antithyroid drugs. The receptors come from a female donor with Graves disease.

V is TRBV7-9 and J is TRBJ1-1; tentative D call: TRBD1 (5 bases). Trimming cost V 1 base and J 5 bases, with 14 bases left between them. The V gene's germline CDR1 is SEHNR and CDR2 FQNEAQ (reference sequence). The CDR3 has 15 amino acids. The CDR3 here is CASSLEQEWTTEAFF. CDR3 bases: TGTGCCAGCAGCTTAGAACAGGAATGGACAACTGAAGCTTTCTTT.

The chain carries TRBV9 and TRBJ2-2, with a tentative D call TRBD2 (6 bases). CDR3 length: 17 amino acids. V was trimmed by 0 bases and J by 4 bases, leaving 16 bases between them. The germline V gene has CDR1 SGDLS and CDR2 YYNGEE. Here the CDR3 DNA reads TGTGCCAGCAGCGTAGTCGGGGGATCGGCCCTCACCGGGGAGCTGTTTTTT. Its translation: CASSVVGGSALTGELFF.

The genes are TRBV4-1 and TRBJ1-5, with D possibly TRBD1 on 6 matching bases. Germline V gene sequence: CDR1 MGHRA, CDR2 YSYEKL. V lost 0 bases and J lost 4, with 10 bases in between. This CDR3 region has 15 residues. The DNA for the CDR3 is TGCGCCAGCAGCCAAGATGGGACACCAAATCAGCCCCAGCATTTT. It translates to CASSQDGTPNQPQHF.

The chain recombines TRBV29-1 with TRBJ2-7, with unresolved D. Between the trimmed V and J ends, which lost 1 base and 4 bases, there was a span of 14 bases. The CDR3 spans 14 residues. Per the germline V gene, CDR1 is SQVTM and CDR2 is ANQGSEA. The CDR3 loop is CSVEGKGKDYEQYF. The CDR3 DNA follows: TGCAGCGTTGAAGGGAAAGGGAAAGATTACGAGCAGTACTTC.

Only a few counts were recorded for this clonotype. V and J are TRBV20-1 and TRBJ2-7; the D gene is possibly TRBD2 (5 bases). Germline values: CDR1 DFQATT, CDR2 SNEGSKA (reference sequence). Trimming pared 3 bases from V and 6 bases from J, leaving 15 bases between. The CDR3 runs to 13 residues. The CDR3 DNA reads as TGCAGTGCTAGCCCGGGAAGTCCGTCCGAGCAGTACTTC. As protein: CSASPGSPSEQYF.

This clonotype showed up just a few times. The rearrangement uses TRBV9 and TRBJ2-5, with 11 bases that match TRBD2. The CDR3 sequence is 15 residues long. The V gene end was trimmed by 2 bases and the J gene end by 4 bases; junction bases not matched to a gene: 4. Germline lookup yields CDR1 SGDLS and CDR2 YYNGEE. CDR3 region: CASSVLAGGGETQYF. The CDR3 nucleotides read TGTGCCAGCAGCGTCCTAGCGGGAGGAGGAGAGACCCAGTACTTC.

The chain couples TRBV30 to TRBJ1-5; 7 nucleotides agree with TRBD1. This CDR3 spans 13 amino acids. V was pared by 0 bases and J by 9 bases, with 5 bases of the junction left unmatched. In germline, CDR1 is GTSNPN, CDR2 SVGIG (reference sequence). The CDR3 spells CAWSVTGKGPQHF. CDR3 coding DNA: TGTGCCTGGAGTGTGACAGGGAAGGGGCCCCAGCATTTT.

The V gene is TRBV12-3 or TRBV12-4, the J gene TRBJ2-7; 8 positions match TRBD2. The CDR3 contains 18 residues. Trimming at V came to 4 bases and at J to 1 base, leaving 15 bases not matched to a gene. CDR3 nucleotide sequence: TGTGCCAGCAGTTCCCCGGGGGGTCGGGGGGGCCGTTCCTACGAGCAGTACTTC. It specifies CASSSPGGRGGRSYEQYF.

This clonotype was seen at least ten times. The rearrangement uses TRBV27 and TRBJ1-1; perhaps TRBD1 as D (5 bases). CDR1 and CDR2 from the germline V gene are MNHEY and SMNVEV (reference sequence). The CDR3 contains 17 residues. Between the trimmed V and J ends, which lost 2 bases and 1 base, there was a span of 17 bases. Here the CDR3 reads CASSLRRMTATNTEAFF. CDR3 DNA sequence: TGTGCCAGCAGTTTACGCAGGATGACAGCGACGAACACTGAAGCTTTCTTT.

V is TRBV4-1 and J is TRBJ1-4, with 8 bases fitting TRBD1. Trimming took 1 base from V and 7 from J; bases not matched to a gene: 11. The CDR3 consists of 17 residues. Germline CDR1 is MGHRA and CDR2 is YSYEKL. The CDR3 loop is CASSQASSGGRSEKLFF. The CDR3 DNA reads TGCGCCAGCAGCCAAGCCTCTTCAGGGGGCAGGAGTGAAAAACTGTTTTTT.

This clonotype was recorded only once. This chain uses TRBV7-9 with TRBJ1-2; D gene unclear. The germline CDR1 and CDR2 sequences are SEHNR and FQNEAQ (reference sequence). The CDR3 runs 13 residues. Trimming left V 2 bases short and J 8 bases short, with 12 bases between. The CDR3 DNA sequence: TGTGCCAGCAGCTTAATTCTGGAAGGAGGCTACACCTTC. Protein product: CASSLILEGGYTF.

This clonotype has ten or more counts. The chain couples TRBV28 to TRBJ1-6; possible D gene TRBD1, 5 bases. V was cut by 5 bases and J by 9 bases, with 14 bases left in between. This CDR3 has 14 residues. CDR1 MDHEN and CDR2 SYDVKM come from the germline V gene. CDR3 DNA sequence: TGTGCCAGCAGTCCGGACCATAGGGGTTCACCCCTCCACTTT. The encoded protein is CASSPDHRGSPLHF.

The rearrangement uses TRBV28 and TRBJ2-7; D gene ambiguous. Germline CDR1 reads MDHEN; CDR2 reads SYDVKM. The CDR3 is 15 amino acids. V was clipped by 8 bases and J by 1 base, with 18 bases between them. CDR3 in amino acids: CASSPSQGRSYEQYF. The CDR3 nucleotides are TGTGCCAGCTCCCCTAGTCAAGGTCGGTCCTACGAGCAGTACTTC.

The rearrangement links TRBV7-2 to TRBJ2-7, with TRBD2 matching over 8 bases. V lost 4 bases and J lost 0; bases outside the gene matches: 2. Germline V gene sequence: CDR1 SGHTA, CDR2 FQGNSA. This CDR3 region has 14 residues. CDR3 nucleotide sequence: TGTGCCAGCAGCTCGACTAGCGTCTCCTACGAGCAGTACTTC. It translates to CASSSTSVSYEQYF.

The chain uses TRBV5-1 and TRBJ1-6, with a possible D match to TRBD1 (5 bases). Germline CDR1 and CDR2: SGHRS and YFSETQ. This CDR3 is built from 14 residues. Trimming left V 5 bases short and J 6 bases short, with 12 bases between. CDR3 coding DNA: TGCGCCAGCAGGCCGGGAGGGGTTAATTCACCCCTCCACTTT. Translating it yields CASRPGGVNSPLHF.

This clonotype has a count of ten or more. J is TRBJ1-4 and V is TRBV2; TRBD1 matches at 9 bases. There are 17 residues in the CDR3. Per the germline V gene, CDR1 is SNHLY and CDR2 is FYNNEI. With 9 bases clipped from V and 5 bases from J, the junction kept 16 bases outside the gene matches. This CDR3 is CARPRSFGQGRNEKLFF. CDR3 nucleotide sequence: TGTGCCAGACCGAGATCCTTTGGACAGGGGCGGAATGAAAAACTGTTTTTT.

This clonotype was observed a handful of times. The genes are TRBV11-3 and TRBJ2-6; 15 positions match TRBD2. J lost 3 bases, V lost 4 bases, and 1 base had no gene match. This CDR3 region has 17 residues. The V gene's germline CDR1 is SGHNT and CDR2 YENEEA. The CDR3 region is CASSSGLAGGGANVLTF. CDR3 nucleotide sequence: TGTGCCAGCAGCTCGGGACTAGCGGGAGGTGGGGCCAACGTCCTGACTTTC.

Points on this clonotype: This may be a read error: a much more frequent sequence differs by one nucleotide. Because it lacks the conserved phenylalanine or tryptophan at the end, this CDR3 is likely a read error. The V call is TRBV19, the J call TRBJ2-5; tentatively, D is TRBD2 (5 bases). V lost 6 bases to trimming and J lost 0 bases, with 14 bases between them. The CDR3 runs 15 residues. Germline lookup yields CDR1 LNHDA and CDR2 SQIVND (reference sequence). The CDR3 sequence: CASSQDSDYQETQYL. The CDR3 bases are TGTGCCAGTAGCCAAGACTCGGACTACCAAGAGACCCAGTACCTC.

Regarding this clonotype: This may be a read error: a much more frequent sequence differs by one nucleotide. V gene TRBV6-2 or TRBV6-3 combines with J gene TRBJ2-5, with TRBD1 identical over 9 bases. There are 19 residues in the CDR3. The V gene's germline CDR1 is MNHEY and CDR2 SVGEGT. This CDR3 is CASSPGTGLSSWYQEAQYF. The CDR3 DNA reads TGTGCCAGCAGTCCTGGGACAGGGCTCTCTTCATGGTACCAAGAGGCCCAGTACTTC.

The chain joins TRBV27 to TRBJ2-3; 9 nucleotides match TRBD2. CDR1 is MNHEY, CDR2 SMNVEV, per germline (reference sequence). The CDR3 loop spans 15 amino acids. J lost 5 bases, V lost 2 bases, and 5 bases had no gene match. The CDR3 sequence: CASSLAGGQRDTQYF. The CDR3 DNA reads as TGTGCCAGCAGTTTAGCGGGGGGGCAAAGAGATACGCAGTATTTT.

In its sample, this clonotype was seen many times. This chain links TRBV2 with TRBJ1-1, with D uncertain. The germline V gene has CDR1 SNHLY and CDR2 FYNNEI. The CDR3 has 13 amino acids. Trimming cost V 0 bases and J 10 bases, with 12 bases left between them. The CDR3, as DNA: TGTGCCAGCAGTGAAGCTCGCCGATGGGCAGCTTTCTTT. This gives the protein CASSEARRWAAFF.

This clonotype turned up a few times. J is TRBJ1-2 and V is TRBV7-9; D ambiguous. The CDR3 length is 15 residues. The germline V and J ends were trimmed by 4 bases and 0 bases, with 12 bases remaining between them. The germline CDR1 and CDR2 sequences are SEHNR and FQNEAQ (reference sequence). CDR3 DNA sequence: TGTGCCAGCAGCTCACTGGCTACTACTAACTATGGCTACACCTTC. Its protein product is CASSSLATTNYGYTF.

J is TRBJ1-1 and V is TRBV14; D not certain. The germline V and J ends were trimmed by 1 base and 3 bases, with 9 bases remaining between them. Germline CDR1 SGHDN, CDR2 FVKESK. The CDR3 has 14 residues. CDR3 in amino acids: CASSQVPEYTEAFF. CDR3 in DNA: TGTGCCAGCAGCCAAGTGCCCGAGTACACTGAAGCTTTCTTT.

This clonotype occurred many times. This chain joins TRBV6-1 and TRBJ1-2; no definite D call. This CDR3 region has 13 residues. Germline lookup yields CDR1 MNHNS and CDR2 SASEGT. V lost 6 bases, J lost 4 bases, and 12 bases lay in between. The CDR3 bases are TGTGCCAGCAGCAACCGGGATTCCTATGGCTACACCTTC. Encoded protein: CASSNRDSYGYTF.

The chain recombines TRBV20-1 with TRBJ1-5; the match to TRBD1 covers 12 bases. The CDR3 has 12 residues. The V and J ends lost 7 bases and 8 bases, in that order; junction bases with no gene match: 3. CDR1 and CDR2 (germline): DFQATT, SNEGSKA (reference sequence). This CDR3 is CSVGTGGEPQHF. Here the CDR3 DNA reads TGCAGTGTTGGGACAGGGGGCGAGCCCCAGCATTTT.